The 13 T cell receptor beta chains below all came from one sample that was sequenced in a study of cytomegalovirus exposure and HLA in healthy donors. PCR involved 60 Vbeta and 13 Jbeta primers. Sequenced by immunoSEQ multiplex PCR; TCRdb stores in-frame clones only, minus some. This sample has 150,000 or so clones, with 70% to 80% found just once. The sample taken for sequencing was PBMCs. Receptor source: a man aged 25 to 40 in good health and CMV-seropositive.

This sequence joins TRBV11-3 and TRBJ2-6, with 7 bases aligning to TRBD1. Germline loops: CDR1 SGHNT, CDR2 YENEEA. CDR3 size: 17 residues. Unmatched junction bases numbered 9, after V lost 5 bases and J lost 2 bases. This chain's CDR3 is CASSPGQVLAGANVLTF. For the CDR3, the DNA is TGTGCCAGCAGCCCAGGACAGGTTTTGGCTGGGGCCAACGTCCTGACTTTC.

CDR3 sequence: CASSELAGAQETQYF. The CDR3 DNA reads TGTGCCAGCAGTGAACTAGCGGGGGCCCAAGAGACCCAGTACTTC. V is TRBV6-4 and J is TRBJ2-5; 11 positions agree with TRBD2. The CDR3 loop spans 15 amino acids. V lost 3 bases and J lost 1; bases outside the gene matches: 1. In germline, CDR1 is MRHNA, CDR2 SNTAGT.

This clone was seen only once. At one boundary the junction diverges from the germline segment, which might be a read error. Other DNA sequences in the sample encode the same CDR3. The chain has TRBV5-4 and TRBJ1-1; D unresolved. The V gene's germline CDR1 is SGHNT and CDR2 YYREEE (reference sequence). The CDR3 loop spans 14 amino acids. CDR3 in amino acids: CASSLGEGYTEAFF. For the CDR3, the DNA is TGTGCCAGTAGCTTGGGTGAGGGATACACTGAAGCTTTCTTT.

There are a few counts of this clone. The gene calls are TRBV7-9 and TRBJ1-2; 10 bases map to TRBD1. Germline values: CDR1 SEHNR, CDR2 FQNEAQ (reference sequence). Trimming removed 5 bases from V and 7 bases from J; junction bases left unmatched: 7. The CDR3 is 14 residues long. The CDR3 coding sequence is TGTGCCAGCAGCACCCCGGGACAGGGGTTTGGCTACACCTTC. It codes for CASSTPGQGFGYTF.

The CDR3 DNA is TGTGCCAGCAGCCTCTGGACAGGAGAGAACACTGAAGCTTTCTTT. Residues: CASSLWTGENTEAFF. The chain recombines TRBV7-8 with TRBJ1-1; 7 bases agree with TRBD1. The length of the CDR3 is 15 residues. Germline V gene lookup returns CDR1 SGHVS and CDR2 FQNEAQ. After removal of 5 bases from V and 1 base from J, the junction contained 7 bases not matched to a gene.

The chain links TRBV6-5 to TRBJ1-5; D ambiguous. V lost 6 bases to trimming and J lost 4 bases, with 7 bases between them. This CDR3 spans 12 amino acids. Germline V lookup: CDR1 MNHEY, CDR2 SVGAGI. This chain's CDR3 is CASRSGNQPQHF. CDR3 nucleotides: TGTGCCAGCAGGTCCGGGAATCAGCCCCAGCATTTT.

The rearrangement uses TRBV2 and TRBJ2-1; the match to TRBD2 covers 9 bases. With V trimmed by 6 bases and J by 4 bases, 4 bases remained unmatched. Germline CDR1 reads SNHLY; CDR2 reads FYNNEI. CDR3 length equals 14 residues. The CDR3 sequence is CASSGLAGYNEQFF. CDR3 coding DNA: TGTGCCAGCAGCGGGCTAGCGGGGTACAATGAGCAGTTCTTC.

This clone has a handful of counts. V gene TRBV12-5 combines with J gene TRBJ1-2, with a tentative D call TRBD1 (6 bases). Trimming took off 1 base at V and 4 bases at J, with 7 bases between the two ends. From germline, CDR1 is LGHNT and CDR2 FRNRAP. This CDR3 contains 13 residues. The CDR3 nucleotides read TGTGCTAGTGGTTTGGCAGGGGCCTATGGCTACACCTTC. Amino acids: CASGLAGAYGYTF.

The rearrangement joins TRBV7-9 to TRBJ2-7; 9 bases are a match to TRBD1. The CDR3 is 15 residues long. Germline V gives CDR1 SEHNR, CDR2 FQNEAQ (reference sequence). V trimming: 7 bases; J trimming: 5 bases; junction bases outside the gene matches: 12. The CDR3 sequence: CASTLLGTGRNEQYF. CDR3 sequence (DNA): TGTGCCAGCACCCTCCTAGGGACAGGGCGGAACGAGCAGTACTTC.

About this clone: The sample holds other DNA sequences that translate to the same CDR3. This chain links TRBV18 with TRBJ1-1; D ambiguous. The CDR3 spans 13 residues. Trimming removed 3 bases at V and 1 base at J, with 6 bases between. In germline, CDR1 is KGHSH, CDR2 LQKENI. The CDR3 spells CASSPGGNTEAFF. CDR3 DNA sequence: TGTGCCAGCTCACCCGGCGGGAACACTGAAGCTTTCTTT. The full variable domain, rest sourced from reference TRBV18 and TRBJ1-1, is NAGVMQNPRHLVRRRGQEARLRCSPMKGHSHVYWYRQLPEEGLKFMVYLQKENIIDESGMPKERFSAEFPKEGPSILRIQQVVRGDSAAYFCASSPGGNTEAFFGQGTRLTVV.

This clone was found a few times. The chain combines TRBV6-5 with TRBJ1-1; D gene ambiguous. Germline loops: CDR1 MNHEY, CDR2 SVGAGI. The CDR3 spans 12 residues. Trimming took off 5 bases at V and 1 base at J, with 5 bases between the two ends. The CDR3 DNA is TGTGCCAGCAGTCAGGCGAACACTGAAGCTTTCTTT. It encodes CASSQANTEAFF.

V gene TRBV10-1 combines with J gene TRBJ2-1; the match to TRBD1 covers 9 bases. Trimming at V came to 0 bases and at J to 6 bases, leaving 9 bases not matched to a gene. Germline CDR1 and CDR2: WNHNN and SYGVQD (reference sequence). CDR3 length equals 17 residues. The DNA for the CDR3 is TGCGCCAGCAGTGAGTCCTTATGGGGACAGGGCCTCAATGAGCAGTTCTTC. It specifies CASSESLWGQGLNEQFF.

The chain recombines TRBV7-9 with TRBJ2-1; 9 bases are a match to TRBD2. From germline, CDR1 is SEHNR and CDR2 FQNEAQ (reference sequence). The CDR3 totals 14 residues. V dropped 0 bases and J dropped 7; count of bases not matched to a gene: 1. CDR3 residues: CASSLALAGNEQFF. The CDR3 DNA is TGTGCCAGCAGCTTAGCGCTAGCGGGGAATGAGCAGTTCTTC.